This T cell receptor beta chain was found in a study of blood T cell repertoires in COVID-19. Profiling relied on immunoSEQ multiplex PCR, and the TCRdb table lists in-frame clones only, not all of them. The sample shows a few hundred thousand clones, 89% of them seen only once. Germline V gives CDR1 SGDLS, CDR2 YYNGEE. The length of the CDR3 is 15 residues. The V end was cut by 0 bases, the J end by 1 base, with 10 bases between. In the case of this clone: The sample carries other DNA sequences with the same CDR3.

The chain joins TRBV9 to TRBJ1-1; D gene unclear. The receptor's source is a woman aged 55-69 years with acute or convalescent COVID-19. The source material was peripheral blood. Here the CDR3 DNA reads TGTGCCAGCAGCGTAGGGGCAGGAGGGAACACTGAAGCTTTCTTT. It specifies CASSVGAGGNTEAFF.